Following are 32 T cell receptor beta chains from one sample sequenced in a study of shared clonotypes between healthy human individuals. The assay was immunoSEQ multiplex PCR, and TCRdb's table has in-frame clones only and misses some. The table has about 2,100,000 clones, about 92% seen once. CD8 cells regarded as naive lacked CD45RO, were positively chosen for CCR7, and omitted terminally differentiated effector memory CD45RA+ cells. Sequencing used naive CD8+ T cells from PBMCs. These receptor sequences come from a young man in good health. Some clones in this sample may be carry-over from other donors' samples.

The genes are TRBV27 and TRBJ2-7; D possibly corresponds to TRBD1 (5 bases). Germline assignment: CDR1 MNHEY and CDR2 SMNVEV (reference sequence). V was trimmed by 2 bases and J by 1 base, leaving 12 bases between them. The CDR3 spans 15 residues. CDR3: CASSLIWGESYEQYF. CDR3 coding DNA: TGTGCCAGCAGTTTAATTTGGGGCGAGTCCTACGAGCAGTACTTC.

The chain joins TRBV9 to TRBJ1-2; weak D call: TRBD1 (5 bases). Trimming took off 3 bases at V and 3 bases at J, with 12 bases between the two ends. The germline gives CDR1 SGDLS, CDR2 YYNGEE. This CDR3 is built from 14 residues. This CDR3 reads CASSDNAGHYGYTF. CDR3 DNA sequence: TGTGCCAGCAGCGATAACGCGGGGCACTATGGCTACACCTTC.

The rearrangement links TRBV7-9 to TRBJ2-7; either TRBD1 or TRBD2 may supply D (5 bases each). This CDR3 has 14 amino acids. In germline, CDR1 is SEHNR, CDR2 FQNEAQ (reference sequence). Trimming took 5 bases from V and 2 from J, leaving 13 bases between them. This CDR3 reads CASSGRDRTYEQYF. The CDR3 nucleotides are TGTGCCAGCAGCGGACGGGACCGGACCTACGAGCAGTACTTC.

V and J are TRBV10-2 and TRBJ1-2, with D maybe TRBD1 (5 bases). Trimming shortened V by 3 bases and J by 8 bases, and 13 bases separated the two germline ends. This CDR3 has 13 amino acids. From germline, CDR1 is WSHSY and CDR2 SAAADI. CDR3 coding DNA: TGCGCCAGCAGTGACAGGGAGGAAACCGGCTACACCTTC. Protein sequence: CASSDREETGYTF.

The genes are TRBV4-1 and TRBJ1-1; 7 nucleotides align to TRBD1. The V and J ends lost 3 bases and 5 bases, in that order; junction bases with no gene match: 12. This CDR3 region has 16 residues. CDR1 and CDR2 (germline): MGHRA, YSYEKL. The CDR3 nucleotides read TGCGCCAGCAGCCAGGCCAACCAGGGGGTCGGGACTGAAGCTTTCTTT. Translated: CASSQANQGVGTEAFF.

The CDR3 coding sequence is TGTGCCAGCAGCGTCAAGGGACTAGCTCACTACGAGCAGTACTTC. Its translation: CASSVKGLAHYEQYF. The chain couples TRBV7-2 to TRBJ2-7, with 9 positions matching TRBD2. The V segment lost 5 bases and the J segment 3 bases; nucleotides outside the gene matches: 8. Germline V gene sequence: CDR1 SGHTA, CDR2 FQGNSA. CDR3 length: 15 amino acids.

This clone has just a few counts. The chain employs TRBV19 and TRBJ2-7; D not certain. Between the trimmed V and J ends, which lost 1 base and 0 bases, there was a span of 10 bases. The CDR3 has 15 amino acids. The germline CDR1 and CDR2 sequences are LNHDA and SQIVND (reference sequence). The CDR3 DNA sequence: TGTGCCAGTAGTATAGGGCAGAAGAGCTCCTACGAGCAGTACTTC. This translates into CASSIGQKSSYEQYF.

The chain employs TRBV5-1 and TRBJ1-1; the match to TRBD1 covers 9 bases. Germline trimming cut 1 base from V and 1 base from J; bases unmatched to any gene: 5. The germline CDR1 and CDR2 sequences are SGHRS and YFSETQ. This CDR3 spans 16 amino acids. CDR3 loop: CASSLNRGQANTEAFF. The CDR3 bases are TGCGCCAGCAGCTTGAACAGGGGGCAAGCGAACACTGAAGCTTTCTTT.

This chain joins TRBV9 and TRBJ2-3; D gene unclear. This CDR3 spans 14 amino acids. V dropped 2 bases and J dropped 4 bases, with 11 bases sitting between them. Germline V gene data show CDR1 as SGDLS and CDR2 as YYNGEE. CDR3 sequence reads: CASSVGRAADTQYF. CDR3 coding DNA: TGTGCCAGCAGCGTTGGGCGCGCGGCAGATACGCAGTATTTT.

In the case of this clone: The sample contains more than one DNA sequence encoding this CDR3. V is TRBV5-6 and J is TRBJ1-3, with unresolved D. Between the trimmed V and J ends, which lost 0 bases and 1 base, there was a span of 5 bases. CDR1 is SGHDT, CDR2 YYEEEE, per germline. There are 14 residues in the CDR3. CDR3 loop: CASSLAGSGNTIYF. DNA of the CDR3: TGTGCCAGCAGCTTGGCCGGGTCTGGAAACACCATATATTTT.

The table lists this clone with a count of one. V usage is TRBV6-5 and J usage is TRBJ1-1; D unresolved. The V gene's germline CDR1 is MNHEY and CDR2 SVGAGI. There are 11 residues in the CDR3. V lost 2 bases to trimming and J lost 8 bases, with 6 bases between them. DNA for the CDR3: TGTGCCAGCAGTTACGGGGAAGAAGCTTTCTTT. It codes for CASSYGEEAFF.

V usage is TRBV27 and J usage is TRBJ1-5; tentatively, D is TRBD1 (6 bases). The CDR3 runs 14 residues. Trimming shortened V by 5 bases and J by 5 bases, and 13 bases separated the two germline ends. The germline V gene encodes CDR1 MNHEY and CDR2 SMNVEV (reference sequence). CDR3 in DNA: TGTGCCAGCAGTCCACAGGGAAGTGATCAGCCCCAGCATTTT. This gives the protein CASSPQGSDQPQHF.

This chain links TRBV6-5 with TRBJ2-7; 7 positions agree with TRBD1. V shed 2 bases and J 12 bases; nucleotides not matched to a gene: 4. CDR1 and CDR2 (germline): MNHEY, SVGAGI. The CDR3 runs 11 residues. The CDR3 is CASSYPGQPYF. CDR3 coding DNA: TGTGCCAGCAGTTACCCGGGACAGCCGTACTTC.

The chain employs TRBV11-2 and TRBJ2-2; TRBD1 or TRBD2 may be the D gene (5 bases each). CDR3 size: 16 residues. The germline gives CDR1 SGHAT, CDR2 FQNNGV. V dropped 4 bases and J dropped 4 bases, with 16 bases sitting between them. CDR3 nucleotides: TGTGCCAGCAGCTCAGTGTATGGGGCGGGCACCGGGGAGCTGTTTTTT. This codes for CASSSVYGAGTGELFF.

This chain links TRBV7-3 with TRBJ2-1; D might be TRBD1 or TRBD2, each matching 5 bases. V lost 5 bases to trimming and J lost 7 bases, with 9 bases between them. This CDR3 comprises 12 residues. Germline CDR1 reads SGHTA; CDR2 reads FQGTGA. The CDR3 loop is CASSPGANEQFF. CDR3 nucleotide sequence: TGTGCCAGCAGCCCCGGGGCAAATGAGCAGTTCTTC.

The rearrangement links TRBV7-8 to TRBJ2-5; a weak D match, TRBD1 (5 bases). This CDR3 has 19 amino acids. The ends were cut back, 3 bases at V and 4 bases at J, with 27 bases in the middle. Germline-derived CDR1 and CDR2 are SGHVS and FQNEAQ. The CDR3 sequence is CASSFESSKQDQWGETQYF. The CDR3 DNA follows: TGTGCCAGCAGCTTTGAATCTTCGAAACAGGACCAGTGGGGAGAGACCCAGTACTTC. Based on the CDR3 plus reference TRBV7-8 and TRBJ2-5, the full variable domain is GAGVSQSPRYKVAKRGQDVALRCDPISGHVSLFWYQQALGQGPEFLTYFQNEAQLDKSGLPSDRFFAERPEGSVSTLKIQRTQQEDSAVYLCASSFESSKQDQWGETQYFGPGTRLLVL.

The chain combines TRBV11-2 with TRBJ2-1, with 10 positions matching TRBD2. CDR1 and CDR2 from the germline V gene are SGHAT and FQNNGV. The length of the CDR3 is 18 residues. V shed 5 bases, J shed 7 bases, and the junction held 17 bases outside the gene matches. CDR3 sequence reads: CASSRLRPSGREENEQFF. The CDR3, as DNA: TGTGCCAGCAGCCGACTACGCCCTAGCGGGAGAGAGGAGAATGAGCAGTTCTTC.

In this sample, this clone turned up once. Here the CDR3 reads CASSPDRVLSEQFF. In DNA, the CDR3 is TGCGCCAGCAGCCCAGACAGGGTTTTAAGTGAGCAGTTCTTC. The chain couples TRBV5-1 to TRBJ2-1; 7 bases match TRBD1. CDR3 length equals 14 residues. J gave up 9 bases and V 4 bases, and 10 bases lay outside the gene matches. Germline V gives CDR1 SGHRS, CDR2 YFSETQ.

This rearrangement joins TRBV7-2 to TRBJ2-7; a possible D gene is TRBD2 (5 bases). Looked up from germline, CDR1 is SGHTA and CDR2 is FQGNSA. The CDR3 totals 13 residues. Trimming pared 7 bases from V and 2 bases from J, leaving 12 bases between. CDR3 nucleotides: TGTGCCAGCACCACAATGACTACCTACGAGCAGTACTTC. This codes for CASTTMTTYEQYF.

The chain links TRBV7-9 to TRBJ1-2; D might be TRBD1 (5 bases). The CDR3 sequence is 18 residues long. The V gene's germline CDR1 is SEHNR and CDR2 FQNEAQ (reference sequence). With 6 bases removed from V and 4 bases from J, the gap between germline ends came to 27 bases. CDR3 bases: TGTGCCAGCAGTTCTACTCGGGACGGCGCACTTCTCCTCTATGGCTACACCTTC. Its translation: CASSSTRDGALLLYGYTF.

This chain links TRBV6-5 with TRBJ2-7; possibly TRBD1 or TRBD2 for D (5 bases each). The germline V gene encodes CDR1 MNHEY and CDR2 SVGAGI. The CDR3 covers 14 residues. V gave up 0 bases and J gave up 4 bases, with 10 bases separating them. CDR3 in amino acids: CASSYSTREYEQYF. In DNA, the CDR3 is TGTGCCAGCAGTTACTCGACCAGGGAGTACGAGCAGTACTTC.

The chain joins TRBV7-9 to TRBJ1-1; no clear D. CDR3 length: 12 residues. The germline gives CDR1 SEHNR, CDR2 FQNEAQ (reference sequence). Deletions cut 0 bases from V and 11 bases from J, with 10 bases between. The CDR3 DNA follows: TGTGCCAGCAGCTTAGCTTACCCCAGTGCTTTCTTT. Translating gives CASSLAYPSAFF. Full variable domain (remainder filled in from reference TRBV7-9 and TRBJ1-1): DTGVSQNPRHKITKRGQNVTFRCDPISEHNRLYWYRQTLGQGPEFLTYFQNEAQLEKSRLLSDRFSAERPKGSFSTLEIQRTEQGDSAMYLCASSLAYPSAFFGQGTRLTVV.

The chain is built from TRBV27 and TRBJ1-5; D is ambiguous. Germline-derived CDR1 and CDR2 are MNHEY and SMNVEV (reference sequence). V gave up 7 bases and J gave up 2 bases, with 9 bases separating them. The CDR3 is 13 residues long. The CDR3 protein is CASNVRGNQPQHF. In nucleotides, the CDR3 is TGTGCCAGCAACGTCCGGGGCAATCAGCCCCAGCATTTT.

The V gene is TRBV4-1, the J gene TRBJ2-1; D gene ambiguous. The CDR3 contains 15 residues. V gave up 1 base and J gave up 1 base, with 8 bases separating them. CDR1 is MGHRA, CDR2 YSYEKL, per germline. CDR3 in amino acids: CASSQGDSSYNEQFF. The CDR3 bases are TGCGCCAGCAGCCAAGGAGACTCGTCCTACAATGAGCAGTTCTTC.

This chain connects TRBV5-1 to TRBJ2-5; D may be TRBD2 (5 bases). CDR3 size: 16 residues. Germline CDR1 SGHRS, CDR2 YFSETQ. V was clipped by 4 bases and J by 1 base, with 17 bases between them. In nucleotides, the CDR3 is TGCGCCAGCAGCGAAGACTTGGGGAGCATCCAAGAGACCCAGTACTTC. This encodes CASSEDLGSIQETQYF.

The CDR3 region is CASSENTEAFF. As DNA, the CDR3 is TGTGCCAGCAGTGAGAACACTGAAGCTTTCTTT. The rearrangement links TRBV5-6 to TRBJ1-1; D is undetermined. Germline V gene sequence: CDR1 SGHDT, CDR2 YYEEEE. V was cut by 5 bases and J by 1 base, with 3 bases left in between. This CDR3 has 11 amino acids.

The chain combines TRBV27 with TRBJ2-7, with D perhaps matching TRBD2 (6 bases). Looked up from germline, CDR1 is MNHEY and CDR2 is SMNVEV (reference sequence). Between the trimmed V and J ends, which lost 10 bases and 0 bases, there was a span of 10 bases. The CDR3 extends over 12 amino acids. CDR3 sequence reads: CATRGLSYEQYF. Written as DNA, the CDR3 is TGTGCCACCCGGGGACTCTCCTACGAGCAGTACTTC.

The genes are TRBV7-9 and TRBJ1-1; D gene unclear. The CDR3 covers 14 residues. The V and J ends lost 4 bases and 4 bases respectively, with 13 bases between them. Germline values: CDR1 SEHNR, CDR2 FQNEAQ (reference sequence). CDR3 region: CASSSPGDPTEAFF. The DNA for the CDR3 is TGTGCCAGCAGCTCCCCCGGGGATCCCACTGAAGCTTTCTTT. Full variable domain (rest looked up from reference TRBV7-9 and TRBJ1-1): DTGVSQNPRHKITKRGQNVTFRCDPISEHNRLYWYRQTLGQGPEFLTYFQNEAQLEKSRLLSDRFSAERPKGSFSTLEIQRTEQGDSAMYLCASSSPGDPTEAFFGQGTRLTVV.

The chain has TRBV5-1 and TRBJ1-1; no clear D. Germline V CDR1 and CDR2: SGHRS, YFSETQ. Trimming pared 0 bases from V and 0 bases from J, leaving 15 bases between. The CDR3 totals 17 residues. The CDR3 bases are TGCGCCAGCAGCTTGGCAAGCGTGGGAACCCTGAACACTGAAGCTTTCTTT. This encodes CASSLASVGTLNTEAFF.

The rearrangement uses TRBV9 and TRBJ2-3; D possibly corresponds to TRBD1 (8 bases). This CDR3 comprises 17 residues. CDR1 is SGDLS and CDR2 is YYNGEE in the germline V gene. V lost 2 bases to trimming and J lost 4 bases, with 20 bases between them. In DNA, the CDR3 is TGTGCCAGCAGCGTCCGGGGAGGGACAGGAGGTTCAGATACGCAGTATTTT. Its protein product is CASSVRGGTGGSDTQYF.

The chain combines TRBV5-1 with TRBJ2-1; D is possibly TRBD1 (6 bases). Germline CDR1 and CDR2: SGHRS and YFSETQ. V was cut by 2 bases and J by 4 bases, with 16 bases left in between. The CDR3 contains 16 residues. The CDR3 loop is CASSFQQGRRYNEQFF. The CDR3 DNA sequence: TGCGCCAGCAGCTTTCAACAGGGAAGACGATACAATGAGCAGTTCTTC.

The CDR3 here is CASSGGTSYEQYF. CDR3 coding DNA: TGTGCCAGCAGTGGTGGCACCTCCTACGAGCAGTACTTC. V gene TRBV25-1 combines with J gene TRBJ2-7, with no clear D. The CDR3 totals 13 residues. Germline V lookup: CDR1 MGHDK, CDR2 SYGVNS. Deletions cut 4 bases from V and 0 bases from J, with 7 bases between.